This record covers a single TCR beta chain. What it binds is not known. The data were taken from a study of pediatric ulcerative colitis. The study's findings and limits: Rectal repertoires separated controls, mild-moderate and acute severe colitis. This repertoire reflects total lymphocytes rather than subpopulations like regulatory T cells. All ulcerative colitis patients, but no controls, carried two rectal clonotypes.

Clones were sequenced by immunoSEQ multiplex PCR, and TCRdb holds only the in-frame ones, with some missing. Of about 64,000 clones listed, about 90% were seen once; the top ten hold roughly 3%. Colonoscopy and blood draw happened at the same time. The receptor's source is a boy between 5 and 17 years old with severe ulcerative colitis. The source material was blood.

CDR3 sequence: CASSSTGGSELFF. The CDR3 DNA sequence: TGTGCCAGCAGCTCGACAGGGGGTTCAGAACTGTTTTTT. The V gene is TRBV5-4, the J gene TRBJ1-4; TRBD1 aligns across 9 bases. The germline V gene has CDR1 SGHNT and CDR2 YYREEE (reference sequence). With 3 bases clipped from V and 12 bases from J, the junction kept 6 bases outside the gene matches. This CDR3 spans 13 amino acids.